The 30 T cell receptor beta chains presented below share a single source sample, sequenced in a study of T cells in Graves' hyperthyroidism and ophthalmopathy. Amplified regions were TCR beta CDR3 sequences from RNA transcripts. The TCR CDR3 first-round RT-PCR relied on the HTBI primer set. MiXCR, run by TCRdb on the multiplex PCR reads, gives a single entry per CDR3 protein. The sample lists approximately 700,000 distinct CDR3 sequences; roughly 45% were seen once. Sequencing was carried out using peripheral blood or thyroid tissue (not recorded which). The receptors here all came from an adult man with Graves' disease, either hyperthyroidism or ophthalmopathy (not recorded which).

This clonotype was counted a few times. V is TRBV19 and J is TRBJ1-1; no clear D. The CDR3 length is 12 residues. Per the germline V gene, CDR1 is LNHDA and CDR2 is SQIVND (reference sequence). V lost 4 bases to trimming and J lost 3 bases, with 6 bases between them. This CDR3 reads CASSRRDTEAFF. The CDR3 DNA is TGTGCCAGTAGTAGGAGAGACACTGAAGCTTTCTTT.

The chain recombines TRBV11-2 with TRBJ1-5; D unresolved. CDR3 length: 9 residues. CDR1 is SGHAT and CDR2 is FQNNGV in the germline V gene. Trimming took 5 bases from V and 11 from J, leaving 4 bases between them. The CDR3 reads CASSDTQHF. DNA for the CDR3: TGTGCCAGCAGCGATACCCAGCATTTT.

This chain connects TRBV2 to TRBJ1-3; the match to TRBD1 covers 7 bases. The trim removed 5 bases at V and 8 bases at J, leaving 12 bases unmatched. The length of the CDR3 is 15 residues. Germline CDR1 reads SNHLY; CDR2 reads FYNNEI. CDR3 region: CASSPQGGTGYTIYF. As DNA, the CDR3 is TGTGCCAGCAGTCCTCAGGGGGGGACTGGCTACACCATATATTTT.

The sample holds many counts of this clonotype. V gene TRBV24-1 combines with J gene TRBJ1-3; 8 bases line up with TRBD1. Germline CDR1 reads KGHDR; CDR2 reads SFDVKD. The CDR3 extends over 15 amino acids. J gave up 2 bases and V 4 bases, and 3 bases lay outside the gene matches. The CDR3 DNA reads TGTGCCACCAGTGACACAGGGGGTACTGGAAACACCATATATTTT. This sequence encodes CATSDTGGTGNTIYF.

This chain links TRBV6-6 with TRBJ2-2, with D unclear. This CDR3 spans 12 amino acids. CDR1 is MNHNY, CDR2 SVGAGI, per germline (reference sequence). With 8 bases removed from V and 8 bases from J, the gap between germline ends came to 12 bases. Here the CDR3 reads CASSQHPGELFF. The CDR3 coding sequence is TGTGCCAGCTCTCAACACCCAGGGGAGCTGTTTTTT.

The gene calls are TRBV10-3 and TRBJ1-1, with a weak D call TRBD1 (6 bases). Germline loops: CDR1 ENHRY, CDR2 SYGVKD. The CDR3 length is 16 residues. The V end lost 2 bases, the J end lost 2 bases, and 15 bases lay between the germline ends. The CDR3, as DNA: TGTGCCATCAGTGAGATAGAAGGGGGTATTAACACTGAAGCTTTCTTT. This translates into CAISEIEGGINTEAFF.

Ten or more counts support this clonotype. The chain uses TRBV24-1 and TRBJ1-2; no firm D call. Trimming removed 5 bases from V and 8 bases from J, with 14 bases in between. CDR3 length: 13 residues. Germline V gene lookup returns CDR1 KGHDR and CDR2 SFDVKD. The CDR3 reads CATSGTVDGGYTF. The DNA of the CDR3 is TGTGCCACCAGTGGTACAGTAGACGGCGGCTACACCTTC.

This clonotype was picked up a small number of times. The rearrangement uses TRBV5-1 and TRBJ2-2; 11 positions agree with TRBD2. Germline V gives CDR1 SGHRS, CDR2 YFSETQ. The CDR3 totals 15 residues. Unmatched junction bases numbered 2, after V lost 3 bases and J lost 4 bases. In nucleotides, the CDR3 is TGCGCCAGCAGCTCTACTAGCGGGGGCACCGGGGAGCTGTTTTTT. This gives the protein CASSSTSGGTGELFF.

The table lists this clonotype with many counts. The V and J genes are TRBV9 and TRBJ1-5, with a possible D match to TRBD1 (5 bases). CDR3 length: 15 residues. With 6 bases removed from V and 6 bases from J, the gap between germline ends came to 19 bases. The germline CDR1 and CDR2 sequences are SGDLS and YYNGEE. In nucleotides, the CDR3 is TGTGCCAGCAACCGAGACGGCCACGGGGGTCAGCCCCAGCATTTT. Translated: CASNRDGHGGQPQHF.

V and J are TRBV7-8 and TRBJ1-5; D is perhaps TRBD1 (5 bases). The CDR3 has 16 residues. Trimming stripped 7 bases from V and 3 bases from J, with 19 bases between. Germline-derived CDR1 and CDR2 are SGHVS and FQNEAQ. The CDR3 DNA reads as TGTGCCAGCATCGCAGGGAGGAGATGGGACAATCAGCCCCAGCATTTT. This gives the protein CASIAGRRWDNQPQHF. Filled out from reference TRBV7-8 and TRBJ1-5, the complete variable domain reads GAGVSQSPRYKVAKRGQDVALRCDPISGHVSLFWYQQALGQGPEFLTYFQNEAQLDKSGLPSDRFFAERPEGSVSTLKIQRTQQEDSAVYLCASIAGRRWDNQPQHFGDGTRLSIL.

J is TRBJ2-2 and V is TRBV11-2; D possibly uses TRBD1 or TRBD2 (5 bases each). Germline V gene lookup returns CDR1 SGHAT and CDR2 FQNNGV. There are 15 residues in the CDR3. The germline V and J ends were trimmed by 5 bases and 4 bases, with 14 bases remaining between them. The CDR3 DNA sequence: TGTGCCAGCAGCCCGGGGTCCGGGGCCACCGGGGAGCTGTTTTTT. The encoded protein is CASSPGSGATGELFF.

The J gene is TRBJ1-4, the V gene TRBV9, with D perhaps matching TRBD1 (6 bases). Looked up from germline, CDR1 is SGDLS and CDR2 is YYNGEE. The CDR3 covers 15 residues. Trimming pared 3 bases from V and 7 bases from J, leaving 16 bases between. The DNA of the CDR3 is TGTGCCAGCAGCGGGGGATACAGGGACGGTGAAAAACTGTTTTTT. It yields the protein CASSGGYRDGEKLFF.

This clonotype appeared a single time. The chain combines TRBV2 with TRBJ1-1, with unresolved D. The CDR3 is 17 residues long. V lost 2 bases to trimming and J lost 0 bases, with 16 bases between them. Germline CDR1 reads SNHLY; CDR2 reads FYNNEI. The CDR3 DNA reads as TGTGCCAGCAGTGAAAGTGTCGAGGCAAATATGAACACTGAAGCTTTCTTT. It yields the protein CASSESVEANMNTEAFF.

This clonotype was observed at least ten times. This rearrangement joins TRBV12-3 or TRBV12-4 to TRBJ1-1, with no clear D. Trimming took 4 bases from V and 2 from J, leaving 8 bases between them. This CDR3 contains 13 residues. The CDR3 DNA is TGTGCCAGCAGTTGGGCCTCTAACACTGAAGCTTTCTTT. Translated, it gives CASSWASNTEAFF.

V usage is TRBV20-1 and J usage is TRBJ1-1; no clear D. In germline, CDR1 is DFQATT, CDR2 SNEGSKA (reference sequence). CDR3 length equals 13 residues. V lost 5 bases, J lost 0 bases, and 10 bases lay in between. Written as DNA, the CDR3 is TGCAGTGCTTCCCAGGTCATGAACACTGAAGCTTTCTTT. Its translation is CSASQVMNTEAFF.

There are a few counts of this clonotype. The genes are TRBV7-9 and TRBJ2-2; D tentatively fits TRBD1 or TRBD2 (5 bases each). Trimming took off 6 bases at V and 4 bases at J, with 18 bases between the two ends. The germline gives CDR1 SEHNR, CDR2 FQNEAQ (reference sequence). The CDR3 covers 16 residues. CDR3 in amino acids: CASSYSMGGGTGELFF. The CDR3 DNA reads TGTGCCAGCAGTTACTCGATGGGTGGGGGCACCGGGGAGCTGTTTTTT.

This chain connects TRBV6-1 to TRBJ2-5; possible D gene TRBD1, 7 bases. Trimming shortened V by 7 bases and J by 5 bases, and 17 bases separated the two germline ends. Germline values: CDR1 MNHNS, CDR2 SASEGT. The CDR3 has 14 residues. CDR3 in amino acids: CASNPTGRWETQYF. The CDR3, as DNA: TGTGCCAGCAACCCGACAGGGAGGTGGGAGACCCAGTACTTC.

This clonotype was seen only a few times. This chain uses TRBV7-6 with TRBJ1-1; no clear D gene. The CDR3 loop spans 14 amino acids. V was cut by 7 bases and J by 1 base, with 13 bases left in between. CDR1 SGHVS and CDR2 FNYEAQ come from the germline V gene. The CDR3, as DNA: TGTGCCAGCAAGTACCGGGAGGGGAACACTGAAGCTTTCTTT. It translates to CASKYREGNTEAFF.

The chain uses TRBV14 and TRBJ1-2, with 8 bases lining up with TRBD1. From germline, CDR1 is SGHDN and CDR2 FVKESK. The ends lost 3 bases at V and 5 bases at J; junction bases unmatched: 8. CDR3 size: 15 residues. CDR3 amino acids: CASSHDVRGLYGYTF. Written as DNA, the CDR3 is TGTGCCAGCAGCCACGACGTCAGGGGGCTTTATGGCTACACCTTC.

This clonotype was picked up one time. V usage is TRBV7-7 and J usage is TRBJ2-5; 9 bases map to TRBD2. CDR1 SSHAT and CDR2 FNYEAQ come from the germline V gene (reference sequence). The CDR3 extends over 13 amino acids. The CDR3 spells CASGSIHQETQYF. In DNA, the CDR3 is TGTGCTAGCGGGAGTATCCACCAAGAGACCCAGTACTTC.

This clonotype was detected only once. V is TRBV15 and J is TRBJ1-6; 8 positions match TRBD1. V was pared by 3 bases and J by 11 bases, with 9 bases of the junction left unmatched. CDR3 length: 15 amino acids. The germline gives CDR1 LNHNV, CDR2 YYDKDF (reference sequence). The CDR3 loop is CATSSPRTGPAPLHF. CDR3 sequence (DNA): TGTGCCACCAGCAGCCCAAGGACAGGGCCGGCACCCCTCCACTTT.

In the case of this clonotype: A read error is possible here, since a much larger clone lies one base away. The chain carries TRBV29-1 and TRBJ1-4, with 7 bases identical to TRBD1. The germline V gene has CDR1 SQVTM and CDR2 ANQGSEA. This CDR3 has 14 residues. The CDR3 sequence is CSVLGQDANEKLLF. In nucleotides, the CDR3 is TGCAGCGTTCTAGGACAGGACGCAAATGAAAAACTGCTTTTT.

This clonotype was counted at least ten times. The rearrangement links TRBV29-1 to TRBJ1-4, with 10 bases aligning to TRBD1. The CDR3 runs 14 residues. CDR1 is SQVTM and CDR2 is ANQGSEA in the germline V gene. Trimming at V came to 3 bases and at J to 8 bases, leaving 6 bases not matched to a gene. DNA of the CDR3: TGCAGCGTTGACGGGGACAGGGGAGGGGAAAAACTGTTTTTT. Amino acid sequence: CSVDGDRGGEKLFF.

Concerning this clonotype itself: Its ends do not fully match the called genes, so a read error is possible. CDR3 residues: CASSVGQTSSYNSPLHF. The DNA of the CDR3 is TGCGCCAGCAGCGTGGGACAGACGAGCTCCTATAATTCACCCCTCCACTTT. This chain links TRBV7-8 with TRBJ1-6; 7 positions match TRBD1. The germline V gene encodes CDR1 SGHVS and CDR2 FQNEAQ. The CDR3 consists of 17 residues.

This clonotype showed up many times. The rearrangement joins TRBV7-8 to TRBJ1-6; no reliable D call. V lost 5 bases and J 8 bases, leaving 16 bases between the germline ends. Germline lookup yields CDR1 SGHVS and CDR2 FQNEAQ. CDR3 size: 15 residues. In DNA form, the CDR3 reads TGTGCCAGCAGCCGGATCGGCGGAGCGGATTCACCCCTCCACTTT. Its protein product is CASSRIGGADSPLHF.

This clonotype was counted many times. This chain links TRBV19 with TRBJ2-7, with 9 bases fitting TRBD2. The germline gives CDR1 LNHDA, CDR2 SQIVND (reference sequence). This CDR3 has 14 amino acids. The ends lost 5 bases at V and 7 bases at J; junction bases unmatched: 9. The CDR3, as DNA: TGTGCCAGTAGTCCGGGACTAGCCTCGTATGAGCAGTACTTC. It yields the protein CASSPGLASYEQYF.

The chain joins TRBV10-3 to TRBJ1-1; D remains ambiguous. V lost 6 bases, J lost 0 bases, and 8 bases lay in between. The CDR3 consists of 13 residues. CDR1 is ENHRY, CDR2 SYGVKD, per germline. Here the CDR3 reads CAIRGSLNTEAFF. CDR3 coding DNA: TGTGCCATCAGGGGGTCTCTGAACACTGAAGCTTTCTTT.

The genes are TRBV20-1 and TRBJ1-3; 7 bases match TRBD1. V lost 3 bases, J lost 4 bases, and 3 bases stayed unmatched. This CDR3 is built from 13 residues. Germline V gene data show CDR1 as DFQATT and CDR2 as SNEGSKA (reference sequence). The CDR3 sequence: CSASQGEGNTIYF. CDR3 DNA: TGCAGTGCTAGTCAGGGGGAGGGAAACACCATATATTTT.

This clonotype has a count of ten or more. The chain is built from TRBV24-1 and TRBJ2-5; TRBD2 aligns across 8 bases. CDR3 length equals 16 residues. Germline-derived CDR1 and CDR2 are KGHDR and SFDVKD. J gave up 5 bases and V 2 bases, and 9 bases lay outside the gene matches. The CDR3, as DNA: TGTGCCACCAGTGATTACGGGACTAGAGGTTTGGAGACCCAGTACTTC. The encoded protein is CATSDYGTRGLETQYF.

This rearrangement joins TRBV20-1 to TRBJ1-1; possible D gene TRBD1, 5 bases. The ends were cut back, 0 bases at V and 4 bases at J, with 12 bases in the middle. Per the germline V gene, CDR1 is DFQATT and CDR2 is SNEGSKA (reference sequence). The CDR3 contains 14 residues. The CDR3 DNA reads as TGCAGTGCTAGAGAGGGGGGATGGATCACTGAAGCTTTCTTT. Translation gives CSAREGGWITEAFF.